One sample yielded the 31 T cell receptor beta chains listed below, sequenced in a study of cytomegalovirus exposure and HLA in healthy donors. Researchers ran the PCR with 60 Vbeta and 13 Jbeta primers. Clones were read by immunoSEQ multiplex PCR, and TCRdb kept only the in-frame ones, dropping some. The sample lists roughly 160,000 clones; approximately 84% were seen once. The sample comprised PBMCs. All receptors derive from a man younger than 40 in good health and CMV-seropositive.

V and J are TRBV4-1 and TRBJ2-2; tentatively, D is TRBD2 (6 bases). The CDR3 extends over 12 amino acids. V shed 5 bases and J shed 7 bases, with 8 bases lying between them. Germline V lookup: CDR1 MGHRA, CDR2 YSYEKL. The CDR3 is CASSGGNGELFF. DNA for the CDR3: TGCGCCAGCAGCGGGGGGAACGGGGAGCTGTTTTTT.

CDR3 sequence (DNA): TGCGCCAGCAGCTGGACAGTGGGCACCGGGGAGCTGTTTTTT. It encodes CASSWTVGTGELFF. V gene TRBV5-1 combines with J gene TRBJ2-2; possible D gene TRBD1, 6 bases. The CDR3 length is 14 residues. V was clipped by 3 bases and J by 4 bases, with 10 bases between them. Looked up from germline, CDR1 is SGHRS and CDR2 is YFSETQ.

The CDR3 here is CASSVGGLSSEQYF. The CDR3 DNA sequence: TGTGCCAGCAGCGTAGGAGGACTGTCAAGCGAGCAGTACTTC. The rearrangement links TRBV11-3 to TRBJ2-5, with D possibly matching TRBD2 (5 bases). The J call is doubtful: the DNA matches TRBJ2-7 better. Germline CDR1 reads SGHNT; CDR2 reads YENEEA. The CDR3 is 14 amino acids.

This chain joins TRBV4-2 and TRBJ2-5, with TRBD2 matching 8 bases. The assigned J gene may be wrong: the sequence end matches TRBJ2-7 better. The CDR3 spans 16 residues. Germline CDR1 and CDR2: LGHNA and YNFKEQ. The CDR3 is CASSHLLAASSYEQYF. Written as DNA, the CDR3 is TGTGCCAGCAGCCATCTACTAGCGGCCAGCTCCTACGAGCAGTACTTC.

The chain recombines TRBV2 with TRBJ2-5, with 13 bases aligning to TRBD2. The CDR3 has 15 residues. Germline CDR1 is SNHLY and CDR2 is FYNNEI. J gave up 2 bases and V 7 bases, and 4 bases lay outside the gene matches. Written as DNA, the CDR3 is TGTGCCAGCACGGGACTAGCGGGGCCTCAAGAGACCCAGTACTTC. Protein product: CASTGLAGPQETQYF.

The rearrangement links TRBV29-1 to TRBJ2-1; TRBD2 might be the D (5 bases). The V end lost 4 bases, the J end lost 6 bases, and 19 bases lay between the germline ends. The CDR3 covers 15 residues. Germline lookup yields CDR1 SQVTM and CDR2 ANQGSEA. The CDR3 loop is CSVVEVGRSLNEQFF. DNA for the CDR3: TGCAGCGTTGTGGAGGTGGGCAGATCCCTCAATGAGCAGTTCTTC.

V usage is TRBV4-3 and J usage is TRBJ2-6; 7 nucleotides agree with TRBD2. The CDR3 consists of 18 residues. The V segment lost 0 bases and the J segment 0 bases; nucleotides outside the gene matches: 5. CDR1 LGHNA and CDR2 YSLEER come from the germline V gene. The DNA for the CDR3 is TGCGCCAGCAGCCAAGATCGGGGGGTCCTCTCTGGGGCCAACGTCCTGACTTTC. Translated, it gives CASSQDRGVLSGANVLTF.

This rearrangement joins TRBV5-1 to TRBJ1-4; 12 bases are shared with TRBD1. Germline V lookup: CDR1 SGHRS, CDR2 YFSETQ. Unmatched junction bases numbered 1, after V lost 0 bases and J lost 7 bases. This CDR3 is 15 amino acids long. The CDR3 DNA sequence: TGCGCCAGCAGCTTGGAGGGACAGGGGGCTGAAAAACTGTTTTTT. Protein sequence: CASSLEGQGAEKLFF.

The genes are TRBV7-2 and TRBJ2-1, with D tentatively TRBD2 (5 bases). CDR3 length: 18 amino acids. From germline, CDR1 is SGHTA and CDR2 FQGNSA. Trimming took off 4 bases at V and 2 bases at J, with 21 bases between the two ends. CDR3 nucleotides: TGTGCCAGCAGCTCAAGAGGGCTAGCAGATTTCACCTACAATGAGCAGTTCTTC. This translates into CASSSRGLADFTYNEQFF.

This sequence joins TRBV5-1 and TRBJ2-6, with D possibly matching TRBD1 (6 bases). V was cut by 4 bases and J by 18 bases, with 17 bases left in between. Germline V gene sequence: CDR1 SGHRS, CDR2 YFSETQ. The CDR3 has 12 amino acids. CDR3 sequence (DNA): TGCGCCAGCAGCCTGGATCGCTTACAGGGGACTTTC. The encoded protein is CASSLDRLQGTF.

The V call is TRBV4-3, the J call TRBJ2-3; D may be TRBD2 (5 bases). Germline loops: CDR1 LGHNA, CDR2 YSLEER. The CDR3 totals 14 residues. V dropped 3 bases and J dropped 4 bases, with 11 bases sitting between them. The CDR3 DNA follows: TGCGCCAGCAGCCAGTTAGGCGGGCCAGATACGCAGTATTTT. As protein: CASSQLGGPDTQYF.

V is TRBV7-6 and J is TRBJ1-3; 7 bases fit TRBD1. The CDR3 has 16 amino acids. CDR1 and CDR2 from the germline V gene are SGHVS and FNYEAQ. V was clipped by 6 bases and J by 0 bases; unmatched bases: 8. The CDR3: CASSLQGQNSGNTIYF. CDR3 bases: TGTGCCAGCAGTCTCCAGGGACAGAACTCTGGAAACACCATATATTTT.

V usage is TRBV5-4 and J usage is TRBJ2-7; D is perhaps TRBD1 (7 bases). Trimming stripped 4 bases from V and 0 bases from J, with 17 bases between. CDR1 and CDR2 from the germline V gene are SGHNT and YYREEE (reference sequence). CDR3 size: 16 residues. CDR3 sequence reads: CASSQGGRSSSYEQYV. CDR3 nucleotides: TGTGCCAGCAGCCAGGGGGGCAGGTCAAGCTCCTACGAGCAGTACGTC.

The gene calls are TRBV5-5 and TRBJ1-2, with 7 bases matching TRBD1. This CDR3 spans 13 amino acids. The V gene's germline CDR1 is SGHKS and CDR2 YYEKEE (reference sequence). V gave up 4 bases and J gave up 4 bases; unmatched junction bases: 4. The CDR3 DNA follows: TGTGCCAGCAGCCAAACAGGGGCCTATGGCTACACCTTC. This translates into CASSQTGAYGYTF. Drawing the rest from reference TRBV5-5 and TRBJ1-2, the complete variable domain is DAGVTQSPTHLIKTRGQQVTLRCSPISGHKSVSWYQQVLGQGPQFIFQYYEKEERGRGNFPDRFSARQFPNYSSELNVNALLLGDSALYLCASSQTGAYGYTFGSGTRLTVV.

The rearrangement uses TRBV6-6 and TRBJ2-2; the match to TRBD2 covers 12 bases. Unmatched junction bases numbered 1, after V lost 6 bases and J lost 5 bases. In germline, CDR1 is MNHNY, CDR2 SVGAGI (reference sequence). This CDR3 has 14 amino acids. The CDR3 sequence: CASSGLAGTGELFF. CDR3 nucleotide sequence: TGTGCCAGCAGCGGACTAGCGGGAACCGGGGAGCTGTTTTTT.

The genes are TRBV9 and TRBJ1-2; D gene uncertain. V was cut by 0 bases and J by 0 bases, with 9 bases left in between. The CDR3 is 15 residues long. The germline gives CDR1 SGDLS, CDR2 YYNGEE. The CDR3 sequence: CASSVGVESNYGYTF. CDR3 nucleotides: TGTGCCAGCAGCGTAGGGGTGGAGTCTAACTATGGCTACACCTTC.

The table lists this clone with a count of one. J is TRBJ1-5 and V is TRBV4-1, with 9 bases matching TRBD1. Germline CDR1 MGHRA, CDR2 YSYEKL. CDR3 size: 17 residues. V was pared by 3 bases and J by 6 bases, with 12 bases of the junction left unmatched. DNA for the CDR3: TGCGCCAGCAGCCAGAACACCGGGACAGGGATCGGTCAGCCCCAGCATTTT. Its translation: CASSQNTGTGIGQPQHF.

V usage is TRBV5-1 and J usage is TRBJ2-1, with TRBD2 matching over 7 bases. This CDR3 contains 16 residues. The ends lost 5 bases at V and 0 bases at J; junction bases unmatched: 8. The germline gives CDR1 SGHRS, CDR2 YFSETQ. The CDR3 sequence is CASRLSSGSSYNEQFF. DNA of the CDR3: TGCGCCAGCAGGTTATCTAGCGGTAGCTCCTACAATGAGCAGTTCTTC.

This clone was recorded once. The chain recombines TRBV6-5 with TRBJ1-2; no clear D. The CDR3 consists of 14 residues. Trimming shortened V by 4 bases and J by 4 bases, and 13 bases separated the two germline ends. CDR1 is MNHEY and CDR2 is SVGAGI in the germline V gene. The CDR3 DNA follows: TGTGCCAGCAGTTCCCCGACTCTTGGCTATGGCTACACCTTC. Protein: CASSSPTLGYGYTF.

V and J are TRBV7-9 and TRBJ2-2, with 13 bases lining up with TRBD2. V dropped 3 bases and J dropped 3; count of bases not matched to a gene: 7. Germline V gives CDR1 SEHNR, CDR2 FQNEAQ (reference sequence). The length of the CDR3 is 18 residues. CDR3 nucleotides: TGTGCCAGCAGCTTCGGGACTAGCGGGGCCTGGGACACCGGGGAGCTGTTTTTT. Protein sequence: CASSFGTSGAWDTGELFF.

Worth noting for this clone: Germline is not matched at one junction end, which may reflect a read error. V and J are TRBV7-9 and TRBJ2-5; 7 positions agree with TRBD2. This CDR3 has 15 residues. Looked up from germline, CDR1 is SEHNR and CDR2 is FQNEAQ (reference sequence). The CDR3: CSSSSGTTIQETQYF. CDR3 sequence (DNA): TGTTCCAGCAGCTCCGGGACTACCATACAAGAGACCCAGTACTTC.

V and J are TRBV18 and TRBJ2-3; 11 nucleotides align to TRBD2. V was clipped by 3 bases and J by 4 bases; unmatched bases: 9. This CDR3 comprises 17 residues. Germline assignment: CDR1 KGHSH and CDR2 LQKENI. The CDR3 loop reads CASSPAISGRAPDTQYF. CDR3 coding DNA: TGTGCCAGCTCACCGGCCATTAGCGGGAGGGCCCCAGATACGCAGTATTTT.

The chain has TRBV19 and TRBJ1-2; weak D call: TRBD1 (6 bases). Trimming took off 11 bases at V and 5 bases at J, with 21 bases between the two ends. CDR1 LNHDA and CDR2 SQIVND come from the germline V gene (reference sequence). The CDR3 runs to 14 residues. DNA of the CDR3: TGTGCCTCCAACCGAGGGGGGGATAATTATGGCTACACCTTC. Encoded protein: CASNRGGDNYGYTF.

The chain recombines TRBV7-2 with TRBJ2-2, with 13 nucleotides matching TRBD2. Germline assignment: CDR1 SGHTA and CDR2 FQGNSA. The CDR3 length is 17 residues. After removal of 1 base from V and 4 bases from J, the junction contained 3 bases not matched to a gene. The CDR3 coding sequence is TGTGCCAGCAGCTTAGGACTAGCGGGAGGTTTCACCGGGGAGCTGTTTTTT. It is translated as CASSLGLAGGFTGELFF. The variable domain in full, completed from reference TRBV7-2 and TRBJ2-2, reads GAGVSQSPSNKVTEKGKDVELRCDPISGHTALYWYRQSLGQGLEFLIYFQGNSAPDKSGLPSDRFSAERTGGSVSTLTIQRTQQEDSAVYLCASSLGLAGGFTGELFFGEGSRLTVL.

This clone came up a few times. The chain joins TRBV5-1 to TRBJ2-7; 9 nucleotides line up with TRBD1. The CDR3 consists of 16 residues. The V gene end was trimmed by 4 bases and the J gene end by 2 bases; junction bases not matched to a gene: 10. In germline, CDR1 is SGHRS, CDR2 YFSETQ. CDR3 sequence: CASSLFSGQGPYEQYF. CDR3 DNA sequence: TGCGCCAGCAGCCTATTTTCGGGACAGGGCCCCTACGAGCAGTACTTC.

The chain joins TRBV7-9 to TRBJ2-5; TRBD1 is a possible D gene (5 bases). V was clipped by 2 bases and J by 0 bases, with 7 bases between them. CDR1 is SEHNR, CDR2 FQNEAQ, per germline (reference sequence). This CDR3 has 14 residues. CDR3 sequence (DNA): TGTGCCAGCAGCTTAAGCAGGGACCAAGAGACCCAGTACTTC. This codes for CASSLSRDQETQYF.

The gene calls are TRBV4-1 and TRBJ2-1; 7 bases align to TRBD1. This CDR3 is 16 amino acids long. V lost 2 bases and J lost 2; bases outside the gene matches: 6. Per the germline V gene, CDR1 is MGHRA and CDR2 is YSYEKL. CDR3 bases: TGCGCCAGCAGCCAACCAGACAGGGCACCCTACAATGAGCAGTTCTTC. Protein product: CASSQPDRAPYNEQFF.

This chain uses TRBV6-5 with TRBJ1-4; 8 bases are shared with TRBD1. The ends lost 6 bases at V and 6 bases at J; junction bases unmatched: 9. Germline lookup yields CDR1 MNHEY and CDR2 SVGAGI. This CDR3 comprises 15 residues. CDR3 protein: CASSEIGQGDEKLFF. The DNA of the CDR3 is TGTGCCAGCAGCGAGATAGGACAGGGTGATGAAAAACTGTTTTTT.

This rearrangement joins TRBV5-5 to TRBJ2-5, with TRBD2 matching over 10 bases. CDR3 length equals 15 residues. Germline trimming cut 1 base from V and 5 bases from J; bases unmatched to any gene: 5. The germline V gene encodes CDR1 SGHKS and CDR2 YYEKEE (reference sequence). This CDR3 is CASSLLAGVGETQYF. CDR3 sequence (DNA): TGTGCCAGCAGCTTGCTAGCGGGGGTTGGGGAGACCCAGTACTTC.

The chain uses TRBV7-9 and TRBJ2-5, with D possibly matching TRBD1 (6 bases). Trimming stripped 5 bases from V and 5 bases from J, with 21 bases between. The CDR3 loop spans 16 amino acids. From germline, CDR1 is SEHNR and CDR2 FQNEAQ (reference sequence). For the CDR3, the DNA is TGTGCCAGCAGCGGATGGTCAGGGGCGACGTTTGAGACCCAGTACTTC. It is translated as CASSGWSGATFETQYF.

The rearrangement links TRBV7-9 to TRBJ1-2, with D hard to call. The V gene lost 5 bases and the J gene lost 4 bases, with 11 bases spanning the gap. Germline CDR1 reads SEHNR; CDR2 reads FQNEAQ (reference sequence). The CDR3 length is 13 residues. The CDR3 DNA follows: TGTGCCAGCAGCGTCGGAGAGTTCTATGGCTACACCTTC. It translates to CASSVGEFYGYTF. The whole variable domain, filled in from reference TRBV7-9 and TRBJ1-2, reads DTGVSQNPRHKITKRGQNVTFRCDPISEHNRLYWYRQTLGQGPEFLTYFQNEAQLEKSRLLSDRFSAERPKGSFSTLEIQRTEQGDSAMYLCASSVGEFYGYTFGSGTRLTVV.